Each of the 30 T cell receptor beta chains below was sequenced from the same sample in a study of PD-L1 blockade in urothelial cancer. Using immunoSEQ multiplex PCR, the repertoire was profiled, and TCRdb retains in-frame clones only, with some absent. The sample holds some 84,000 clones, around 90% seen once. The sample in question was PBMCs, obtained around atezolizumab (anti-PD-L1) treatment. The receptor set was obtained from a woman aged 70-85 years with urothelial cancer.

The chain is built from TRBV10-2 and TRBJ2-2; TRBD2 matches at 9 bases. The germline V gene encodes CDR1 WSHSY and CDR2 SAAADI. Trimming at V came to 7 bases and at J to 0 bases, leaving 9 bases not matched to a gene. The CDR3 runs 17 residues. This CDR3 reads CASIKEREVPNTGELFF. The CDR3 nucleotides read TGCGCCAGCATTAAGGAGCGGGAGGTGCCGAACACCGGGGAGCTGTTTTTT.

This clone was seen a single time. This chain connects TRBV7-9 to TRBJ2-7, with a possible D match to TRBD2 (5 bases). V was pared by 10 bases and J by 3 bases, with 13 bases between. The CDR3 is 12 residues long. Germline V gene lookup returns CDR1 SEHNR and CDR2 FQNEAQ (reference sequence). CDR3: CAIPGVGYEQYF. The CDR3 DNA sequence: TGTGCCATCCCCGGGGTTGGCTACGAGCAGTACTTC.

CDR3 sequence (DNA): TGCGCCAGCAGCTGGACTAGCGGGTTCTCGGATGAGCAGTTCTTC. Protein: CASSWTSGFSDEQFF. The chain combines TRBV5-1 with TRBJ2-1; TRBD2 agrees at 11 bases. V lost 3 bases, J lost 8 bases, and 7 bases stayed unmatched. Germline V gene data show CDR1 as SGHRS and CDR2 as YFSETQ. The length of the CDR3 is 15 residues.

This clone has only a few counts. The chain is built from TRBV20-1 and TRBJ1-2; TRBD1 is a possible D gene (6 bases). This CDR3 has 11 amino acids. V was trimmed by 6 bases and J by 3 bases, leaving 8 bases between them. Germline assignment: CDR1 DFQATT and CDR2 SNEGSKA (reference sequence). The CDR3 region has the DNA TGCAGTGCAGGGGGGGACTATGGCTACACCTTC. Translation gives CSAGGDYGYTF.

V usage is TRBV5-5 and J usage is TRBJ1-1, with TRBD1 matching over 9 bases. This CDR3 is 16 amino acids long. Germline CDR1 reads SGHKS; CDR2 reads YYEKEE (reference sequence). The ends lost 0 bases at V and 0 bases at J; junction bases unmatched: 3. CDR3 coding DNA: TGTGCCAGCAGCTTGGATCGGACAGGGGTGAACACTGAAGCTTTCTTT. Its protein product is CASSLDRTGVNTEAFF.

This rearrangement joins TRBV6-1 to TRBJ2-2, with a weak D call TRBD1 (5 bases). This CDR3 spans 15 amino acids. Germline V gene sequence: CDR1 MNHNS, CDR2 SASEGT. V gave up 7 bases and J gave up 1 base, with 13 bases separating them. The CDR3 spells CASIPGRQNTGELFF. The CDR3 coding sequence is TGTGCCAGCATCCCAGGGCGTCAGAACACCGGGGAGCTGTTTTTT.

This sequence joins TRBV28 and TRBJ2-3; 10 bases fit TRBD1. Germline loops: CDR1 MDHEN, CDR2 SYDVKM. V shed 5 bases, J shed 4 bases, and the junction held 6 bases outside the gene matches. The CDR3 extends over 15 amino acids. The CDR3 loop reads CASSERDRGSDTQYF. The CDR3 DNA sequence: TGTGCCAGCAGTGAACGGGACAGGGGTTCAGATACGCAGTATTTT.

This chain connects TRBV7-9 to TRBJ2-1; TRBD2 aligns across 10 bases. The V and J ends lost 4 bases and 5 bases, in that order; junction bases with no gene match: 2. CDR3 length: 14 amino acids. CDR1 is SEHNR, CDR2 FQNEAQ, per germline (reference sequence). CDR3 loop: CASSSSGGDNEQFF. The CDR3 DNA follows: TGTGCCAGCAGCTCTAGCGGGGGAGACAATGAGCAGTTCTTC.

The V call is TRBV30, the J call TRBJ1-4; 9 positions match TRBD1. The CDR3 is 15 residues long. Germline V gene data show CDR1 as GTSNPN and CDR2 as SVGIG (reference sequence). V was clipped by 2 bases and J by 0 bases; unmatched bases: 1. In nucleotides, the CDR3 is TGTGCCTGGAGTAGGACAGGGGCAACTAATGAAAAACTGTTTTTT. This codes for CAWSRTGATNEKLFF. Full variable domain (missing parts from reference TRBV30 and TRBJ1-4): SQTIHQWPATLVQPVGSPLSLECTVEGTSNPNLYWYRQAAGRGLQLLFYSVGIGQISSEVPQNLSASRPQDRQFILSSKKLLLSDSGFYLCAWSRTGATNEKLFFGSGTQLSVL.

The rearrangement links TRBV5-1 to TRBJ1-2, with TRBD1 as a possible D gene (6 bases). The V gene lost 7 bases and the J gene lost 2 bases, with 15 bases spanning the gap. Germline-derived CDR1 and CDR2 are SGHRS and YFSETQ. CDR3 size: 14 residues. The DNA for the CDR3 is TGCGCCAGCCGGACAGCGACCGCCAACTATGGCTACACCTTC. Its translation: CASRTATANYGYTF.

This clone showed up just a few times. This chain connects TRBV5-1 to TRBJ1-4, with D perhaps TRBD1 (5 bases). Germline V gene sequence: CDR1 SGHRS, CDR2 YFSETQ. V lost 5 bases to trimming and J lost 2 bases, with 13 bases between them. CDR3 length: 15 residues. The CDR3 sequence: CASSGGIWTNEKLFF. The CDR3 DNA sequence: TGCGCCAGCAGTGGGGGGATTTGGACTAATGAAAAACTGTTTTTT.

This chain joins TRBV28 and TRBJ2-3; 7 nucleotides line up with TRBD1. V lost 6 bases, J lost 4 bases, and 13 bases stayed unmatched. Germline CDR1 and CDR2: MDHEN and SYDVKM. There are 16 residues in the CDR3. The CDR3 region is CASRGQLFEMADTQYF. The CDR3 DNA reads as TGTGCCAGCAGGGGACAGTTATTCGAGATGGCAGATACGCAGTATTTT.

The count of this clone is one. This CDR3 is CAWRMGVFFGEQFF. The CDR3 DNA sequence: TGTGCCTGGAGAATGGGAGTGTTCTTCGGTGAGCAGTTCTTC. This chain links TRBV30 with TRBJ2-1, with D perhaps matching TRBD2 (5 bases). Germline V CDR1 and CDR2: GTSNPN, SVGIG (reference sequence). Trimming pared 3 bases from V and 9 bases from J, leaving 18 bases between. The CDR3 covers 14 residues.

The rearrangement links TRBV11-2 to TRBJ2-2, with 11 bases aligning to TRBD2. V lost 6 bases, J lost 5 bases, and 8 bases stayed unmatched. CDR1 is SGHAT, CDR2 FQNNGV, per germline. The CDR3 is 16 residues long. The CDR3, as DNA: TGTGCCAGCAGACCAATAGCGGGGGGGCGGACCGGGGAGCTGTTTTTT. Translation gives CASRPIAGGRTGELFF.

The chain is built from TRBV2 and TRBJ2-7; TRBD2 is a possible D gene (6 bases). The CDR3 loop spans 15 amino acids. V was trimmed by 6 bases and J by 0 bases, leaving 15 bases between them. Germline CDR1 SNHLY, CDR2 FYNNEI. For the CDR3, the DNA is TGTGCCAGCAGCGTAGGGACTCGCAGCTCCTACGAGCAGTACTTC. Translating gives CASSVGTRSSYEQYF.

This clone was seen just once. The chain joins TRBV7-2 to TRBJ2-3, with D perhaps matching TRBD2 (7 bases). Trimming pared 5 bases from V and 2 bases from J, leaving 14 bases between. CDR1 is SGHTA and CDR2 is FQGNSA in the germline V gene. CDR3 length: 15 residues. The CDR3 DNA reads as TGTGCCAGCAGCCACAACGGGGGGCACACAGATACGCAGTATTTT. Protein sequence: CASSHNGGHTDTQYF.

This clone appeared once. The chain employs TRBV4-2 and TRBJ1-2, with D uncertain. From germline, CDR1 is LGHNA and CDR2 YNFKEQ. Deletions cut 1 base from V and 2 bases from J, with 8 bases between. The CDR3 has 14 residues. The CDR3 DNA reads TGTGCCAGCAGCCAAGGCCGGGAGAACTATGGCTACACCTTC. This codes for CASSQGRENYGYTF.

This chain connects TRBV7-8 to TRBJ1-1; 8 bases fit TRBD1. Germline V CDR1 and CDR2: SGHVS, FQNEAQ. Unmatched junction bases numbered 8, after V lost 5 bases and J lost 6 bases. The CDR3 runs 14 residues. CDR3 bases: TGTGCCAGCAGCCCAGGACAGGGAAGGGCTGAAGCTTTCTTT. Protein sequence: CASSPGQGRAEAFF.

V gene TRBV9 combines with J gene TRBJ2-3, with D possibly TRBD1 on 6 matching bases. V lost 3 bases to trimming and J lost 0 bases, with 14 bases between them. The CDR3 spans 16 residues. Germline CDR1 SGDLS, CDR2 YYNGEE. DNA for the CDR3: TGTGCCAGCAGCGAACAGGGAGCCGTTAGCACAGATACGCAGTATTTT. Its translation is CASSEQGAVSTDTQYF.

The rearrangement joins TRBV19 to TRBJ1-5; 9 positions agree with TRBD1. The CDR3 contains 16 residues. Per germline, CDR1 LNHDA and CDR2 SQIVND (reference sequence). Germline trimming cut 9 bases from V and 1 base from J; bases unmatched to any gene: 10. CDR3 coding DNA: TGTGCCAGCGATTGGACAGGGGCTTCGAGCAATCAGCCCCAGCATTTT. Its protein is CASDWTGASSNQPQHF. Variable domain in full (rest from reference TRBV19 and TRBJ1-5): DGGITQSPKYLFRKEGQNVTLSCEQNLNHDAMYWYRQDPGQGLRLIYYSQIVNDFQKGDIAEGYSVSREKKESFPLTVTSAQKNPTAFYLCASDWTGASSNQPQHFGDGTRLSIL.

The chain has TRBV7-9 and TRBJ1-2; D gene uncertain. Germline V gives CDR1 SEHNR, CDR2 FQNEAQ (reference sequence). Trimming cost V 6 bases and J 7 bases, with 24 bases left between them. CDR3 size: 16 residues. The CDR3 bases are TGTGCCAGCAGTCCAGTCGGCGGAAAAAGTTTCTTTGGCTACACCTTC. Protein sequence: CASSPVGGKSFFGYTF.

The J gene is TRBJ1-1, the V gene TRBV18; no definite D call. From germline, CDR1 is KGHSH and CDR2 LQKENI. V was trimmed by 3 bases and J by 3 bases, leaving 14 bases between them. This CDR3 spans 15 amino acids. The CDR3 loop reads CASSPTVGRDTEAFF. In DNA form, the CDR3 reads TGTGCCAGCTCACCCACCGTCGGGAGGGACACTGAAGCTTTCTTT. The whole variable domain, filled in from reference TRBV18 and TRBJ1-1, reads NAGVMQNPRHLVRRRGQEARLRCSPMKGHSHVYWYRQLPEEGLKFMVYLQKENIIDESGMPKERFSAEFPKEGPSILRIQQVVRGDSAAYFCASSPTVGRDTEAFFGQGTRLTVV.

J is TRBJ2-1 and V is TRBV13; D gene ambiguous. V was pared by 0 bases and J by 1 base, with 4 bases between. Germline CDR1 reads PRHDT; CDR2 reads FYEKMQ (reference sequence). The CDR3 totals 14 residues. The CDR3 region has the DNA TGTGCCAGCAGCTTAGGTCAGTCCTACAATGAGCAGTTCTTC. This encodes CASSLGQSYNEQFF.

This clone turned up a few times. The CDR3 region has the DNA TGTGCCAGCAACCCCTTGGATGGGGCCACTGAAGCTTTCTTT. Protein product: CASNPLDGATEAFF. The chain carries TRBV27 and TRBJ1-1, with a weak D call TRBD1 (5 bases). The germline CDR1 and CDR2 sequences are MNHEY and SMNVEV (reference sequence). The CDR3 is 14 amino acids. Trimming removed 7 bases from V and 4 bases from J, with 16 bases in between.

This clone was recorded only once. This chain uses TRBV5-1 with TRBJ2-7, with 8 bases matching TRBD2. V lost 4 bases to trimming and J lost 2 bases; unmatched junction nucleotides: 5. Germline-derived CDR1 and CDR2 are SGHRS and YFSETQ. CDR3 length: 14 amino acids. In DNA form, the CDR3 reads TGCGCCAGCAGCCTTAGCGGGGAAACCTACGAGCAGTACTTC. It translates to CASSLSGETYEQYF.

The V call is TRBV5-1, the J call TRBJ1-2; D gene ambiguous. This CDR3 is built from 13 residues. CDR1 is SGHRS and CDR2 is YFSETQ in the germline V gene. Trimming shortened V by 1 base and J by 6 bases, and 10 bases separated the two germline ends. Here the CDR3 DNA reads TGCGCCAGCAGCTTGACACTATTGGATGGCTACACCTTC. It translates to CASSLTLLDGYTF.

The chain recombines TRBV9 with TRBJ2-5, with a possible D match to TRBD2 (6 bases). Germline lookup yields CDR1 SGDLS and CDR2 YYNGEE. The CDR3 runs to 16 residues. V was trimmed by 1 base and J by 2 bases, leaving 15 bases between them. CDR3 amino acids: CASSVRSGQVQETQYF. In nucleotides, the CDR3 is TGTGCCAGCAGCGTACGTAGCGGTCAAGTTCAAGAGACCCAGTACTTC.

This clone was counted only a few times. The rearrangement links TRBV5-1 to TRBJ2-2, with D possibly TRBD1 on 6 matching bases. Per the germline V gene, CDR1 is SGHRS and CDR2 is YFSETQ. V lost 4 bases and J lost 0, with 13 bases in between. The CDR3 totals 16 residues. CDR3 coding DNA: TGCGCCAGCAGCGTACGGGACATAGCGAACACCGGGGAGCTGTTTTTT. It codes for CASSVRDIANTGELFF. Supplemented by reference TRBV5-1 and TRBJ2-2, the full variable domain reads KAGVTQTPRYLIKTRGQQVTLSCSPISGHRSVSWYQQTPGQGLQFLFEYFSETQRNKGNFPGRFSGRQFSNSRSEMNVSTLELGDSALYLCASSVRDIANTGELFFGEGSRLTVL.

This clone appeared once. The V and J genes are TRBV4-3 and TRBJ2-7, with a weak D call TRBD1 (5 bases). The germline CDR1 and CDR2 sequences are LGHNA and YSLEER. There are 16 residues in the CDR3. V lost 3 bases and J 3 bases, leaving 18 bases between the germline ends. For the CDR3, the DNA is TGCGCCAGCAGCCAGACACGACAGTCTAACCTCTACGAGCAGTACTTC. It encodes CASSQTRQSNLYEQYF.

CDR3 DNA sequence: TGTGCCAGCAGCTTAGCGCAGAGGGGGAGCACAGATACGCAGTATTTT. Encoded protein: CASSLAQRGSTDTQYF. The chain recombines TRBV7-9 with TRBJ2-3; D possibly corresponds to TRBD1 (6 bases). V gave up 0 bases and J gave up 0 bases, with 10 bases separating them. CDR1 is SEHNR and CDR2 is FQNEAQ in the germline V gene (reference sequence). The CDR3 covers 16 residues.